This entry describes one TCR beta chain. This sample was included in a study of blood T cell repertoires in COVID-19. On the study more broadly: From the United States, Italy and Spain came samples of acute and convalescent COVID-19. From T cells, B-cell-depleted T cells, or PBMCs came the material, which was cDNA or gDNA.

TCRdb's table, derived via immunoSEQ multiplex PCR, lists solely in-frame clones and lacks some. The table shows around 100,000 clones, with just under 95% occurring only once. The junction had 4 bases not matched to a gene; V was cut back by 4 bases and J by 4 bases. Per the germline V gene, CDR1 is SGDLS and CDR2 is YYNGEE. The CDR3 extends over 14 amino acids. V is TRBV9 and J is TRBJ1-3; 8 positions agree with TRBD1. The sequencing sample was made of peripheral blood. This TCR was sampled from a woman in her 50s with COVID-19, enrolled during active disease. Written as DNA, the CDR3 is TGTGCCAGCAGCATCGGACAGGGAGGAAACACCATATATTTT. It encodes CASSIGQGGNTIYF.